These 8 T cell receptor beta chains were sequenced from one sample in a study of metastatic and nonmetastatic thyroid tumors. No patient received treatment before thyroid surgery. TCRdb called clones again from the PCR reads with MiXCR. The sample consists of 27,000 or so clones, about 15% of them appearing once. Sequencing used blood. Receptors were obtained from a male donor with papillary thyroid cancer or a benign thyroid nodule (not recorded which). Some clones in this sample may be carry-over from other donors' samples.

In regard to this clone: At one of its ends the junction is not consistent with the germline gene, which may arise from a read error. This chain connects TRBV19 to TRBJ2-1; TRBD2 aligns across 9 bases. The CDR3 is made up of 15 amino acids. In germline, CDR1 is LNHDA, CDR2 SQIVND (reference sequence). The CDR3, as DNA: TGTGCCAGTAGTCTCCGGGCTAGCGGGGTCAATGATCAGTTCTTC. Protein: CASSLRASGVNDQFF.

At least ten counts were recorded for this clone. The chain employs TRBV20-1 and TRBJ2-7; tentative D call: TRBD1 (5 bases). The V end was cut by 7 bases, the J end by 6 bases, with 16 bases between. CDR1 DFQATT and CDR2 SNEGSKA come from the germline V gene (reference sequence). The CDR3 has 12 amino acids. The CDR3 nucleotides are TGCAGTGTACTCCAGGGAAAGGGCGAGCAGTACTTC. Translated, it gives CSVLQGKGEQYF.

This clone was detected many times. The rearrangement links TRBV5-1 to TRBJ1-2; 9 bases fit TRBD1. The CDR3 consists of 15 residues. J was trimmed by 5 bases and V by 3 bases; bases with no gene match: 8. The germline CDR1 and CDR2 sequences are SGHRS and YFSETQ. The CDR3 DNA follows: TGCGCCAGCAGCTACGCGGACAGGGGTTCATATGGCTACACCTTC. The encoded protein is CASSYADRGSYGYTF.

The genes are TRBV19 and TRBJ1-1, with 10 nucleotides matching TRBD1. The germline V gene encodes CDR1 LNHDA and CDR2 SQIVND (reference sequence). Losses at the gene ends were 7 bases for V and 5 bases for J; bases not matched to a gene: 10. The CDR3 extends over 15 amino acids. CDR3 sequence reads: CASTGTGAIQTEAFF. The CDR3 bases are TGTGCCAGTACCGGGACAGGGGCCATACAGACTGAAGCTTTCTTT.

This clone was found many times. This chain links TRBV5-1 with TRBJ2-1, with D possibly TRBD2 on 5 matching bases. Trimming shortened V by 0 bases and J by 8 bases, and 9 bases separated the two germline ends. Germline V gene data show CDR1 as SGHRS and CDR2 as YFSETQ. The CDR3 is 13 residues long. The CDR3 DNA reads TGCGCCAGCAGCTTGGGGATCGGGGATGAGCAGTTCTTC. It codes for CASSLGIGDEQFF.

This clone was seen ten or more times. CDR3: CASSPPWGNTGELFF. The CDR3 DNA sequence: TGTGCCAGCAGCCCCCCCTGGGGAAACACCGGGGAGCTGTTTTTT. This chain connects TRBV7-3 to TRBJ2-2; D ambiguous. This CDR3 region has 15 residues. Germline-derived CDR1 and CDR2 are SGHTA and FQGTGA. V was trimmed by 5 bases and J by 2 bases, leaving 12 bases between them.

This clone has a handful of counts. This chain joins TRBV6-4 and TRBJ2-1; TRBD1 agrees at 7 bases. Germline trimming cut 0 bases from V and 6 bases from J; bases unmatched to any gene: 5. Germline V gene sequence: CDR1 MRHNA, CDR2 SNTAGT. The CDR3 is made up of 15 amino acids. CDR3 DNA sequence: TGTGCCAGCAGTGACTCCGGGGACAGTAGCAATGAGCAGTTCTTC. Amino acid sequence: CASSDSGDSSNEQFF.

This clone has just a few counts. The chain joins TRBV7-4 to TRBJ2-7, with 13 positions matching TRBD2. CDR3 size: 22 residues. CDR1 is SGHVT, CDR2 SQSDAQ, per germline. V lost 0 bases to trimming and J lost 0 bases; unmatched junction nucleotides: 17. CDR3 DNA sequence: TGTGCCAGCAGCTTAGCCGGGACGTCTCATCGGACTAGCGGGAGACGCTCCTACGAGCAGTACTTC. Protein product: CASSLAGTSHRTSGRRSYEQYF.